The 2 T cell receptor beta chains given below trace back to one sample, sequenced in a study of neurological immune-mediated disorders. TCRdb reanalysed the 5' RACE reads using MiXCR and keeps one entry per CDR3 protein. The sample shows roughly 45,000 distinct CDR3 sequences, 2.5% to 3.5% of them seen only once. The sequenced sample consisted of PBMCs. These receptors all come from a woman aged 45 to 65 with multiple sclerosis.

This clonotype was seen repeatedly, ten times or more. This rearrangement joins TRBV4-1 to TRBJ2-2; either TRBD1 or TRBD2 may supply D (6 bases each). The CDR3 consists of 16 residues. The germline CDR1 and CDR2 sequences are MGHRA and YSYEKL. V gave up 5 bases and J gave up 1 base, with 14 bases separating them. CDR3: CASSDQGRENTGELFF. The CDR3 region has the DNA TGCGCCAGCAGCGACCAGGGGCGGGAGAACACCGGGGAGCTGTTTTTT.

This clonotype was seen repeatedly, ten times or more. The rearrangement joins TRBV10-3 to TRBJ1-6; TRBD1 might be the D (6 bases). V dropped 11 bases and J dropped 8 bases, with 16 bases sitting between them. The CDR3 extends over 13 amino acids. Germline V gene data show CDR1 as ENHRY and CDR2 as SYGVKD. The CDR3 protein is CAASPDSYSPLHF. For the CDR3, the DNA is TGTGCCGCCTCCCCGGACAGCTATTCACCCCTCCACTTT.